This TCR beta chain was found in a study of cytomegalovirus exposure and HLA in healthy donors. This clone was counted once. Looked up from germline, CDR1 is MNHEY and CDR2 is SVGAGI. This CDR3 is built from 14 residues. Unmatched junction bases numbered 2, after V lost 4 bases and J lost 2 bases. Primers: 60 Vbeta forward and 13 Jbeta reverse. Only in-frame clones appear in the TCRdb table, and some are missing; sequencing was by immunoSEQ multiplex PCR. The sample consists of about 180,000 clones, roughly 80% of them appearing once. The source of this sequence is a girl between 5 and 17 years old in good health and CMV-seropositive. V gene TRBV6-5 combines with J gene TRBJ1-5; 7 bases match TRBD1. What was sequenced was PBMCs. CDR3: CASSLGQRNQPQHF. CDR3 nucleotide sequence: TGTGCCAGCAGTTTGGGACAGCGCAATCAGCCCCAGCATTTT.